This passage covers 22 T cell receptor beta chains from one sample sequenced in a study of blood T cell repertoires in COVID-19. Sequencing was performed with immunoSEQ multiplex PCR; in TCRdb, only in-frame clones are kept and a portion is missing. The sample holds more than 150,000 clones, more than 85% seen once. Sequencing was carried out using peripheral blood. The source is a woman in her 70s with acute or convalescent COVID-19.

This clone was seen just once. The J gene is TRBJ2-5, the V gene TRBV28; the match to TRBD1 covers 8 bases. The CDR3 contains 13 residues. The germline V gene encodes CDR1 MDHEN and CDR2 SYDVKM. Trimming at V came to 5 bases and at J to 5 bases, leaving 4 bases not matched to a gene. CDR3 sequence: CASSLDRVETQYF. CDR3 coding DNA: TGTGCCAGCAGTCTGGACAGGGTTGAGACCCAGTACTTC.

The J gene is TRBJ2-7, the V gene TRBV11-3, with D maybe TRBD2 (6 bases). The germline V gene encodes CDR1 SGHNT and CDR2 YENEEA. The CDR3 is 14 amino acids. The V end was cut by 5 bases, the J end by 1 base, with 12 bases between. CDR3 sequence (DNA): TGTGCCAGCAGCCCATCGGAGGGGTCCTACGAGCAGTACTTC. It translates to CASSPSEGSYEQYF.

The V gene is TRBV7-9, the J gene TRBJ1-4; 9 positions agree with TRBD1. CDR1 is SEHNR and CDR2 is FQNEAQ in the germline V gene (reference sequence). The V and J ends lost 5 bases and 0 bases, in that order; junction bases with no gene match: 4. This CDR3 contains 16 residues. In nucleotides, the CDR3 is TGTGCCAGCAGCCCGGACAGGGGATCAACTAATGAAAAACTGTTTTTT. Translating it yields CASSPDRGSTNEKLFF.

The chain couples TRBV7-9 to TRBJ2-7; D is ambiguous. Trimming took off 5 bases at V and 0 bases at J, with 5 bases between the two ends. Per the germline V gene, CDR1 is SEHNR and CDR2 is FQNEAQ (reference sequence). The CDR3 runs to 12 residues. The CDR3 DNA reads as TGTGCCAGCAGCCCGAGCTCCTACGAGCAGTACTTC. It codes for CASSPSSYEQYF.

The rearrangement links TRBV19 to TRBJ1-5; TRBD1 might be the D (5 bases). The CDR3 is 14 residues long. Germline V gene sequence: CDR1 LNHDA, CDR2 SQIVND (reference sequence). V was pared by 4 bases and J by 0 bases, with 7 bases between. CDR3 sequence reads: CASSSRASNQPQHF. The CDR3, as DNA: TGTGCCAGTAGTAGCAGGGCTAGCAATCAGCCCCAGCATTTT. Filled out from reference TRBV19 and TRBJ1-5, the complete variable domain reads DGGITQSPKYLFRKEGQNVTLSCEQNLNHDAMYWYRQDPGQGLRLIYYSQIVNDFQKGDIAEGYSVSREKKESFPLTVTSAQKNPTAFYLCASSSRASNQPQHFGDGTRLSIL.

The V and J genes are TRBV27 and TRBJ1-5; D remains ambiguous. This CDR3 region has 17 residues. CDR1 and CDR2 from the germline V gene are MNHEY and SMNVEV (reference sequence). V was shortened by 3 bases and J by 0 bases, with 15 bases between the two germline ends. The CDR3 loop reads CASSFRCQAYSNQPQHF. The DNA for the CDR3 is TGTGCCAGCAGTTTCCGGTGCCAAGCATATAGCAATCAGCCCCAGCATTTT.

The chain has TRBV28 and TRBJ1-6; D might be TRBD1 (5 bases). Germline values: CDR1 MDHEN, CDR2 SYDVKM. This CDR3 spans 15 amino acids. The germline V and J ends were trimmed by 5 bases and 10 bases, with 18 bases remaining between them. The CDR3 is CASSPRGGRGSPLHF. CDR3 in DNA: TGTGCCAGCAGTCCCCGGGGGGGTAGGGGCTCACCCCTCCACTTT.

This clone appeared a few times. This chain joins TRBV11-2 and TRBJ1-2; no firm D call. The germline V and J ends were trimmed by 1 base and 6 bases, with 12 bases remaining between them. This CDR3 comprises 14 residues. Germline CDR1 is SGHAT and CDR2 is FQNNGV. The CDR3 loop reads CASSLGVSSNGYTF. The CDR3 nucleotides are TGTGCCAGCAGCTTAGGTGTCTCATCTAATGGCTACACCTTC. Drawing the rest from reference TRBV11-2 and TRBJ1-2, the complete variable domain is EAGVAQSPRYKIIEKRQSVAFWCNPISGHATLYWYQQILGQGPKLLIQFQNNGVVDDSQLPKDRFSAERLKGVDSTLKIQPAKLEDSAVYLCASSLGVSSNGYTFGSGTRLTVV.

The chain joins TRBV6-5 to TRBJ2-2; 8 nucleotides match TRBD1. V lost 6 bases, J lost 7 bases, and 7 bases stayed unmatched. The V gene's germline CDR1 is MNHEY and CDR2 SVGAGI. The CDR3 consists of 14 residues. For the CDR3, the DNA is TGTGCCAGCAGAGGACAGGGACTTATCGGGGAGCTGTTTTTT. This translates into CASRGQGLIGELFF.

This chain joins TRBV6-5 and TRBJ1-3; no clear D gene. Trimming stripped 4 bases from V and 2 bases from J, with 9 bases between. CDR3 size: 14 residues. CDR1 and CDR2 from the germline V gene are MNHEY and SVGAGI. This CDR3 reads CASSSGRAGNTIYF. In DNA, the CDR3 is TGTGCCAGCAGTTCGGGGAGAGCTGGAAACACCATATATTTT.

The chain uses TRBV19 and TRBJ1-6; 7 positions match TRBD1. This CDR3 is 12 amino acids long. The germline V gene has CDR1 LNHDA and CDR2 SQIVND (reference sequence). The V gene end was trimmed by 5 bases and the J gene end by 8 bases; junction bases not matched to a gene: 0. The CDR3 loop reads CASSGTDSPLHF. The CDR3 DNA reads TGTGCCAGTAGTGGGACAGATTCACCCCTCCACTTT.

This clone was picked up one time. The rearrangement joins TRBV11-3 to TRBJ2-1; TRBD1 might be the D (5 bases). Looked up from germline, CDR1 is SGHNT and CDR2 is YENEEA. V gave up 2 bases and J gave up 0 bases, with 17 bases separating them. This CDR3 region has 18 residues. The CDR3 nucleotides are TGTGCCAGCAGCTTAAAGGGAAGGGGCAGGAGCTCCTACAATGAGCAGTTCTTC. Translated: CASSLKGRGRSSYNEQFF.

The chain couples TRBV6-6 to TRBJ2-7; possible D gene TRBD1, 6 bases. With 6 bases removed from V and 3 bases from J, the gap between germline ends came to 9 bases. CDR3 length: 12 residues. Germline lookup yields CDR1 MNHNY and CDR2 SVGAGI (reference sequence). Here the CDR3 DNA reads TGTGCCAGCAGCGCGACAGGCTACGAGCAGTACGTC. Its translation: CASSATGYEQYV.

The chain joins TRBV2 to TRBJ2-5; 10 nucleotides agree with TRBD2. Unmatched junction bases numbered 12, after V lost 7 bases and J lost 1 base. This CDR3 comprises 17 residues. Germline lookup yields CDR1 SNHLY and CDR2 FYNNEI. CDR3 nucleotides: TGTGCCAGCACCGCTTCACCTAGCGGGGGACTCCAAGAGACCCAGTACTTC. The encoded protein is CASTASPSGGLQETQYF.

The V and J genes are TRBV5-1 and TRBJ1-5; a weak D match, TRBD1 (6 bases). The V end was cut by 0 bases, the J end by 0 bases, with 13 bases between. Germline V CDR1 and CDR2: SGHRS, YFSETQ. The CDR3 contains 17 residues. The chain's CDR3 is CASSLVPGGRSNQPQHF. CDR3 in DNA: TGCGCCAGCAGCTTGGTGCCGGGGGGCCGTAGCAATCAGCCCCAGCATTTT.

The V call is TRBV4-2, the J call TRBJ1-2; 8 bases line up with TRBD1. The CDR3 length is 15 residues. The germline gives CDR1 LGHNA, CDR2 YNFKEQ. Trimming removed 2 bases from V and 8 bases from J; junction bases left unmatched: 10. CDR3 sequence (DNA): TGTGCCAGCAGCCAATCGGACAGGGAATCTAGGGGCTACACCTTC. Protein sequence: CASSQSDRESRGYTF.

This chain joins TRBV2 and TRBJ2-2; 10 nucleotides align to TRBD1. V trimming: 6 bases; J trimming: 6 bases; junction bases outside the gene matches: 1. Germline lookup yields CDR1 SNHLY and CDR2 FYNNEI. The CDR3 covers 13 residues. CDR3 sequence: CASRTGGPGELFF. CDR3 coding DNA: TGTGCCAGCAGGACAGGGGGCCCCGGGGAGCTGTTTTTT.

A few counts support this clone. J is TRBJ1-4 and V is TRBV18; D is perhaps TRBD1 (5 bases). This CDR3 spans 13 amino acids. The V gene's germline CDR1 is KGHSH and CDR2 LQKENI. V lost 4 bases and J 8 bases, leaving 11 bases between the germline ends. The CDR3 coding sequence is TGTGCCAGCTCACAAACAGGATTCGAAAAACTGTTTTTT. Its protein product is CASSQTGFEKLFF.

This chain uses TRBV11-2 with TRBJ1-1; tentatively, D is TRBD1 (6 bases). V dropped 1 base and J dropped 8 bases, with 11 bases sitting between them. CDR1 is SGHAT and CDR2 is FQNNGV in the germline V gene. The CDR3 is made up of 13 amino acids. CDR3 amino acids: CASSLAGTPEAFF. CDR3 sequence (DNA): TGTGCCAGCAGCTTAGCCGGGACACCCGAAGCTTTCTTT.

This clone was seen only a few times. This chain joins TRBV28 and TRBJ1-2; 7 bases map to TRBD1. The germline gives CDR1 MDHEN, CDR2 SYDVKM. V lost 4 bases, J lost 7 bases, and 6 bases stayed unmatched. The CDR3 is 13 residues long. CDR3 amino acids: CASSWGTGVGYTF. The CDR3 coding sequence is TGTGCCAGCAGTTGGGGAACAGGGGTTGGCTACACCTTC.

The V call is TRBV6-6, the J call TRBJ1-2; possible D gene TRBD1, 5 bases. CDR3 length equals 11 residues. Germline V gene sequence: CDR1 MNHNY, CDR2 SVGAGI (reference sequence). Trimming shortened V by 2 bases and J by 8 bases, and 6 bases separated the two germline ends. CDR3 nucleotide sequence: TGTGCCAGCAGTTACAGGGGCGGCTACACCTTC. This codes for CASSYRGGYTF.

The chain is built from TRBV3-1 (or the pseudogene TRBV3-2) and TRBJ2-3; TRBD1 matches 9 bases. CDR3 length: 16 residues. With 1 base clipped from V and 2 bases from J, the junction kept 4 bases outside the gene matches. Germline V gene lookup returns CDR1 LGHDT and CDR2 YNNKEL (reference sequence). DNA for the CDR3: TGTGCCAGCAGCCAAGCGGGACAGGGACTCACAGATACGCAGTATTTT. Translation gives CASSQAGQGLTDTQYF.